This record covers a single T cell receptor (beta chain). These data come from a study of blood T cell repertoires in COVID-19. Study overall: Sites in the United States, Italy and Spain provided acute and convalescent COVID-19 samples.

Germline V gene data show CDR1 as ENHRY and CDR2 as SYGVKD. The CDR3 consists of 14 residues. Trimming took 4 bases from V and 9 from J; bases not matched to a gene: 8. Here immunoSEQ multiplex PCR was the method, and the copy in TCRdb shows in-frame clones only, minus some. The sample consists of a few hundred thousand clones, 84% of them appearing once. The sample comprised peripheral blood. This chain connects TRBV10-3 to TRBJ2-1; TRBD1 agrees at 8 bases. The receptor was isolated from a man aged 55 to 70 with acute or convalescent COVID-19. The CDR3 sequence is CAISGSRDRFEQFF. DNA of the CDR3: TGTGCCATCAGTGGGTCCCGGGACAGGTTTGAGCAGTTCTTC.